This TCR beta chain was sequenced during a study of cytomegalovirus exposure and HLA in healthy donors. Study-wide context: Ancestry clustering placed around 80% of approximately 420 genotyped donors in the Caucasian-associated cluster.

Study-wide findings and caveats: Further analysis was carried out later, and it showed several of the most significant clusters appearing linked to common viral pathogens. Judged likely to be a sequencing artifact was a cluster of highly shared sequence variants.

The PCR was carried out with 60 Vbeta primers and 13 Jbeta primers. Profiling relied on immunoSEQ multiplex PCR, and the TCRdb table lists in-frame clones only, not all of them. The sample has approximately 170,000 clones, approximately 80% seen once; the top ten hold about 2.6%. Regarding this clone: The antigen is not known.

The clonotype was recovered from a woman aged 35 to 49 in good health and CMV-seropositive. Sequencing was performed on PBMCs.

CDR3 protein: CASSRGDMSHEQYF. CDR3 DNA sequence: TGTGCCAGTAGTAGAGGGGACATGTCCCACGAGCAGTACTTC. The gene calls are TRBV19 and TRBJ2-7, with D tentatively TRBD1 (6 bases). Trimming left V 4 bases short and J 5 bases short, with 15 bases between. This CDR3 region has 14 residues. Germline V gene lookup returns CDR1 LNHDA and CDR2 SQIVND (reference sequence).